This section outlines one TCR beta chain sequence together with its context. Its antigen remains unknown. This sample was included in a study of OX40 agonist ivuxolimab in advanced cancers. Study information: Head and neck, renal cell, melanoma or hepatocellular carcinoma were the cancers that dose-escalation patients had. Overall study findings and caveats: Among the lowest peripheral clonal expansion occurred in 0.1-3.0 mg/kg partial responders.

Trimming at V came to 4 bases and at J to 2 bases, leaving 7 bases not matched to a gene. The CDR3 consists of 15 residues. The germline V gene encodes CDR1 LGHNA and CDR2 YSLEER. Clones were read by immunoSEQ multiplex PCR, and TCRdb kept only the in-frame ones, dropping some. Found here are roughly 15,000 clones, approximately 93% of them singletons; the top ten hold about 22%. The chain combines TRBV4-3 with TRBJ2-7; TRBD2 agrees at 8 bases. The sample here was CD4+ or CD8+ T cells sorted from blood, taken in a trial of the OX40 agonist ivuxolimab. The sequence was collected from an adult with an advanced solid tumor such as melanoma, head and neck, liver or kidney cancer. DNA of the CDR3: TGCGCCAGCAGCCCTACCGGGACTAGTCCCTACGAGCAGTACTTC. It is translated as CASSPTGTSPYEQYF.